The clone carrying this T cell receptor beta chain was counted ten times or more. TCRdb independently ran MiXCR on the RACE reads; one entry per CDR3 protein. The sample includes tens of thousands of distinct CDR3 sequences, 10% to 11% of them seen just once. The sample is drawn from a study of human T cells and chemical hapten exposure. For the study at large: The patients, most of them female, presented with alopecia areata, totalis or universalis.

Documented time point: pre-sensitization, week 0. Treatment given: therapeutic diphenylcyclopropenone sensitization with weekly scalp DPC. Trimming removed 0 bases at V and 0 bases at J, with 9 bases between. CDR3 size: 16 residues. The source is a woman aged 45 to 65 with alopecia areata. Some clones in this sample may be carry-over from other donors' samples. The sample in question was whole blood, obtained in connection with sensitization to the hapten diphenylcyclopropenone (DPC). The V and J genes are TRBV12-3 or TRBV12-4 and TRBJ2-4; tentative D call: TRBD2 (6 bases). CDR3 protein: CASSLADGGAKNIQYF. The CDR3 DNA is TGTGCCAGCAGTTTAGCTGACGGGGGAGCCAAAAACATTCAGTACTTC.